The source of this TCR beta chain is a study of blood T cell repertoires in COVID-19. Study-wide context: The study drew acute and convalescent COVID-19 samples from the United States, Italy and Spain. The cDNA or gDNA used as material had been derived from T cells, B-cell-depleted T cells, or PBMCs.

Cohort assignment relied on participant-reported clinical history. The table came from immunoSEQ multiplex PCR; TCRdb's copy has only in-frame clones and leaves some out. The data show over 150,000 clones, 88% seen once. V shed 5 bases and J 3 bases; nucleotides not matched to a gene: 4. CDR1 and CDR2 from the germline V gene are SQVTM and ANQGSEA. The CDR3 totals 13 residues. The V and J genes are TRBV29-1 and TRBJ1-1; 9 bases fit TRBD1. The source is a woman younger than 30 who had recovered from COVID-19. Sequenced: PBMCs or T cells enriched from blood (not recorded which). The CDR3 DNA is TGCAGCGTTCGGACAGGGGATCACACTGAAGCTTTCTTT. This encodes CSVRTGDHTEAFF. Full variable domain (outside the CDR3, taken from reference TRBV29-1 and TRBJ1-1): SAVISQKPSRDICQRGTSLTIQCQVDSQVTMMFWYRQQPGQSLTLIATANQGSEATYESGFVIDKFPISRPNLTFSTLTVSNMSPEDSSIYLCSVRTGDHTEAFFGQGTRLTVV.